This T cell receptor beta chain comes out of a study of T cells expressing NK-cell markers (dated by TCRdb to the early 2020s). For the wider study: In sorted CD3+CD56+NKG2C+, CD3+CD56+NKG2C- and CD3+CD56-NKG2C+ T-cell subsets from roughly 8 donors, TCR beta-chain repertoires were profiled. The study sequenced eight donors, all healthy volunteers chosen at random: three men and five women. Seven of the eight sequenced donors were HCMV-seropositive and one was HCMV-seronegative. Libraries were sequenced as 2 x 150 bp reads on Illumina HiSeq 2000/2500, MiSeq or NextSeq.

The CDR3 measures 12 amino acids from cysteine to phenylalanine. No DNA sequence was recorded. According to the germline V gene, CDR1 reads SGHVS and CDR2 reads FNYEAQ. Study-level results and caveats: Those dominant clonotypes were again the most abundant among CD3+CD56-NKG2C+ cells in a handful of donors, at about 28.3-65%. In a handful of donors, the dominant CD3+CD56+NKG2C+ clonotypes ranked among the top 10 CD8+ clonotypes, making up roughly 1.0-8% of CD8+ T cells. Whether the expanded NKG2C-expressing T cell clones were specific for HCMV antigens remained unclear.

TCRdb names Illumina HiSeq 2000 as the instrument used. TCR beta cDNA libraries were prepared using 5'RACE template switching, which introduced a universal primer site and unique molecular identifiers. Synthesis of cDNA was primed from the TCR beta constant segment and was followed by two consecutive PCR amplification steps. In the original analysis: MIGEC was used to demultiplex reads and group the reads by UMI, and MiTCR was used to assemble and quantify clonotypes. Only TCR cDNA sequences supported by at least two reads were kept to exclude erroneous sequences. The tcR package was used for downstream repertoire analysis, with clonotypes matched between fractions based on CDR3 nucleotide sequence plus V segment. VDJmatch was used to annotate antigen specificity against VDJdb, with one amino acid substitution allowed in CDR3. Once TCRdb had reprocessed the reads, it stored one entry per CDR3 protein sequence and supplied no DNA. None of the V and J calls come from the authors' own analysis; TCRdb made them. This sample's table contains around 140,000 distinct CDR3 sequences. Of the sample, 9% to 15% is held by the ten largest clones.

Of note for this clonotype: It lacks a known antigen.

A commercial ELISA kit detecting HCMV-specific IgG in serum was used to determine HCMV serostatus. Ficoll density gradient centrifugation was used to isolate peripheral blood mononuclear cells from blood. Recombination linked TRBV7-6 to TRBJ2-1; TCRdb reports TRBD2, a call that lacks DNA to check it against. This sequence originates from a man aged 18-30 years in good health. Donor details come from another sample of the same person, matched by shared clones. What was sequenced was blood T cells: a sorted CD56 or NKG2C T cell subset, CD4+ or CD8+ T cells, or bulk PBMC T cells (not recorded which). The CDR3 amino acid sequence is: CASSKLANEQFF.